This TCR beta chain was recorded in a study of spatial heterogeneity in lung cancer. Points from the study as a whole: For expanded intratumoral alpha and beta TCRs, counts tracked tumor mutation counts.

The ends lost 10 bases at V and 2 bases at J; junction bases unmatched: 4. The CDR3 totals 13 residues. The germline gives CDR1 MNHEY, CDR2 SVGEGT. This clonotype was recorded at least ten times. Its target is not known. This beta chain is a stray read from a library made for alpha chains; its abundance is not meaningful. This sample's time point: sample taken at primary tumor resection. TCRdb used MiXCR to reprocess the 5' RACE reads, holding one entry per CDR3 protein. The profile shows 15,000 or so distinct CDR3 sequences, around 5% of them singletons. The sequenced sample was lung tumor tissue, obtained at surgery. The chain combines TRBV6-2 or TRBV6-3 with TRBJ2-7; 11 nucleotides align to TRBD1. This TCR was recovered from a female donor with early-stage non-small cell lung cancer. As DNA, the CDR3 is TGTGCCACGTTGGGACAGGGGGCCTACGAGCAGTACTTC. This gives the protein CATLGQGAYEQYF.